Listed here is a single T cell receptor (beta chain). Antigen specificity is unknown. This CDR3 is 14 amino acids long. Trimming shortened V by 7 bases and J by 6 bases, and 15 bases separated the two germline ends. Germline assignment: CDR1 LGHNA and CDR2 YNFKEQ. TCRdb's copy holds only in-frame clones and misses some; the assay was immunoSEQ multiplex PCR. Seen here are about 73,000 clones, roughly 96% observed once, and the top ten hold approximately 3.4%. This entry is derived from a study of cytomegalovirus exposure and HLA in healthy donors. Across the whole study: The 120 validation repertoires matched the roughly 630 first-cohort repertoires in platform, a later analysis reported. Points from the study as a whole: Confirmation in vitro established that a few CMV-associated chains were specific for CMV antigens. Per published reports, the classifier diagnosed cytomegalovirus status with high specificity and sensitivity.

The donors were members of the validation cohort comprising approximately 110 subjects, separate from the approximately 700-subject first cohort. Material: PBMCs. The source of this sequence is a man aged 18 to 29 in good health and CMV-seronegative. V usage is TRBV4-2 and J usage is TRBJ2-2; D unclear. This chain's CDR3 is CASTYVPTPGELFF. Here the CDR3 DNA reads TGTGCCAGCACCTACGTCCCAACGCCCGGGGAGCTGTTTTTT.